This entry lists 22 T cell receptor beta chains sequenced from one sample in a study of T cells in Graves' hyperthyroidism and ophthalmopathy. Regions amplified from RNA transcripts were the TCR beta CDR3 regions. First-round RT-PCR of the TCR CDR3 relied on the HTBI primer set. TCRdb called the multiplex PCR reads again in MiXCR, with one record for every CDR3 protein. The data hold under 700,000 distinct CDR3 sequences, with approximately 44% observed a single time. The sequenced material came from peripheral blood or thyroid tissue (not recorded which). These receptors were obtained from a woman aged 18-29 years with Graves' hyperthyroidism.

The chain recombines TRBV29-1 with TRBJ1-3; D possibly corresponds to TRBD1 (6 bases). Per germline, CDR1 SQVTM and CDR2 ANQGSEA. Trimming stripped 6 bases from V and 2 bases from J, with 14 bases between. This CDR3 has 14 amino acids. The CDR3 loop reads CSVTKTGTGNTIYF. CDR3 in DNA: TGCAGCGTAACAAAGACAGGTACTGGAAACACCATATATTTT.

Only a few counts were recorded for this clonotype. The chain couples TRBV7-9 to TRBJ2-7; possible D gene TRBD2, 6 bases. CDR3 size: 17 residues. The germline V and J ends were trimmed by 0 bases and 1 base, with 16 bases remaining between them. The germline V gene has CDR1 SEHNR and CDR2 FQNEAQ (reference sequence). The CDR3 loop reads CASSLAVTGEGSYEQYF. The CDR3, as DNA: TGTGCCAGCAGCTTAGCGGTTACGGGAGAGGGATCCTACGAGCAGTACTTC. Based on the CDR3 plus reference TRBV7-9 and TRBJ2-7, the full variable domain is DTGVSQNPRHKITKRGQNVTFRCDPISEHNRLYWYRQTLGQGPEFLTYFQNEAQLEKSRLLSDRFSAERPKGSFSTLEIQRTEQGDSAMYLCASSLAVTGEGSYEQYFGPGTRLTVT.

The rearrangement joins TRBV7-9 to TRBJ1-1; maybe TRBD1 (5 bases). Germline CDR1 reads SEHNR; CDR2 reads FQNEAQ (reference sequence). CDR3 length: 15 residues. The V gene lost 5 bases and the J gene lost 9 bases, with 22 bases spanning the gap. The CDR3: CASSIRGDQPLQAFF. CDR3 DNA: TGTGCCAGCAGCATCCGGGGGGATCAGCCGCTTCAAGCTTTCTTT.

The CDR3 region is CASALRGQPQHF. CDR3 DNA sequence: TGTGCCAGTGCTTTGCGGGGTCAGCCCCAGCATTTT. This chain uses TRBV12-3 or TRBV12-4 with TRBJ1-5; D remains unclear. Trimming shortened V by 9 bases and J by 6 bases, and 12 bases separated the two germline ends. The CDR3 is 12 amino acids.

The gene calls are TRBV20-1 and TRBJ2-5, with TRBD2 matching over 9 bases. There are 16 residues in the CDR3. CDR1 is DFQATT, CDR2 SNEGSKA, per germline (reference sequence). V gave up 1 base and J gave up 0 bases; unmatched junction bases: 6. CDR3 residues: CSARGETSGYQETQYF. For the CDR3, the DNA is TGCAGTGCTAGAGGCGAAACTAGCGGGTACCAAGAGACCCAGTACTTC.

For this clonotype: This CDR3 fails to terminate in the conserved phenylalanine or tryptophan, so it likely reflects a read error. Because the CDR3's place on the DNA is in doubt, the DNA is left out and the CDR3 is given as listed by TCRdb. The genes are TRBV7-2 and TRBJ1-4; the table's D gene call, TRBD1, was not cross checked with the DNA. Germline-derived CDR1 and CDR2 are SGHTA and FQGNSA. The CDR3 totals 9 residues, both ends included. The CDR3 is CASSQGGGD.

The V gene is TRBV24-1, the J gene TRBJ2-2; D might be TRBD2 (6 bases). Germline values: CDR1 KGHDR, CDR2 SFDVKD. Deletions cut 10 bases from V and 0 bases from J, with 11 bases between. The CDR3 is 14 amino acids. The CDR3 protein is CATRGRTNTGELFF. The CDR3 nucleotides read TGTGCCACACGGGGGAGGACGAACACCGGGGAGCTGTTTTTT.

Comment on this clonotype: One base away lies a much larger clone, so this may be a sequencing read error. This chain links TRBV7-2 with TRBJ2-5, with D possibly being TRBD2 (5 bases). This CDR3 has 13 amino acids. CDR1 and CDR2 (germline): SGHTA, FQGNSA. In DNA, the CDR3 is TGTGCCAGCAGCGCACCGCCTGGGGAGACCCAGCACTTC. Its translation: CASSAPPGETQHF.

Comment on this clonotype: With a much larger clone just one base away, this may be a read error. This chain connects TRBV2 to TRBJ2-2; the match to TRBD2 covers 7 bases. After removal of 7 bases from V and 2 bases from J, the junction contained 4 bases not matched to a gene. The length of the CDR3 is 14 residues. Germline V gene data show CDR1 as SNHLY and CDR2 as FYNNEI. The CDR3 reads CASTSGANTGELFF. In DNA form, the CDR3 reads TGTGCCAGCACAAGCGGGGCTAACACCGGGGAGCTGTTTTTT.

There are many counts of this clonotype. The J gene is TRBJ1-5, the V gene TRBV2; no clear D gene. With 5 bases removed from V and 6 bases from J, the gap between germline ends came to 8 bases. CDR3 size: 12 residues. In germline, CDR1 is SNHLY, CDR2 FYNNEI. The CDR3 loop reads CASSSRGQPQHF. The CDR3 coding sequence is TGTGCCAGCAGTTCCCGCGGTCAGCCCCAGCATTTT.

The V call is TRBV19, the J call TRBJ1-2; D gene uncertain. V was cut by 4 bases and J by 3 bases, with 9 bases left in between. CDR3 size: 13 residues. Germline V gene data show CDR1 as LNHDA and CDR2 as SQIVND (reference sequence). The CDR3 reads CASSTQEDYGYTF. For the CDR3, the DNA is TGTGCCAGTAGTACTCAAGAGGACTATGGCTACACCTTC.

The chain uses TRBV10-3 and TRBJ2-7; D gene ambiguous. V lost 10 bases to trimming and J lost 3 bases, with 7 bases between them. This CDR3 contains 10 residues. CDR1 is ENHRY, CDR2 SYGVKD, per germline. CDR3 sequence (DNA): TGTGCCAGCGCCAACTACGAGCAGTACTTC. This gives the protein CASANYEQYF.

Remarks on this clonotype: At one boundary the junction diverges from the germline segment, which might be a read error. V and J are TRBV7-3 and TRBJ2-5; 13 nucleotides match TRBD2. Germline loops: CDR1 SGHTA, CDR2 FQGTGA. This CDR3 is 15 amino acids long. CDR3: CASSLGTSGIRGLDF. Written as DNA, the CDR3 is TGTGCCAGCAGCTTGGGGACTAGCGGGATTAGGGGCCTTGACTTC.

The CDR3 region has the DNA TGTGCCAGCGGACACGGATATAGCTCCTACGAGCAGTACTTC. It yields the protein CASGHGYSSYEQYF. The chain couples TRBV10-3 to TRBJ2-7, with D possibly being TRBD1 (5 bases). This CDR3 comprises 14 residues. The ends were cut back, 10 bases at V and 0 bases at J, with 16 bases in the middle. Germline V CDR1 and CDR2: ENHRY, SYGVKD.

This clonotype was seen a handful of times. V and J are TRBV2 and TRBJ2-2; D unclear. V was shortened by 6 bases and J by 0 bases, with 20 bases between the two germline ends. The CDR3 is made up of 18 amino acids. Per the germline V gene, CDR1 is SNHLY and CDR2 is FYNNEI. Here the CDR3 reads CASSGVRPPLSNTGELFF. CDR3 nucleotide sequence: TGTGCCAGCAGCGGAGTTAGACCTCCCCTTTCGAACACCGGGGAGCTGTTTTTT.

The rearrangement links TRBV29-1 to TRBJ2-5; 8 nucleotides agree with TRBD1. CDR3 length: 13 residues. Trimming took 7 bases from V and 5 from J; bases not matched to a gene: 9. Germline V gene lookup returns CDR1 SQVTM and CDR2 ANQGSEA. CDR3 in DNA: TGCAGCGCTAGACAGGGGCTTCATGAGACCCAGTACTTC. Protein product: CSARQGLHETQYF.

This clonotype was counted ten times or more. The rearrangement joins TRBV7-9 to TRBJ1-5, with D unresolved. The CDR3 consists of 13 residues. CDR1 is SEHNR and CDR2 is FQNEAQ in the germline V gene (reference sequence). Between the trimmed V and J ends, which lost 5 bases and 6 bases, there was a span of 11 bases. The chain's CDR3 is CASSNAGRQPQHF. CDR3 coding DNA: TGTGCCAGCAGCAATGCCGGGCGTCAGCCCCAGCATTTT.

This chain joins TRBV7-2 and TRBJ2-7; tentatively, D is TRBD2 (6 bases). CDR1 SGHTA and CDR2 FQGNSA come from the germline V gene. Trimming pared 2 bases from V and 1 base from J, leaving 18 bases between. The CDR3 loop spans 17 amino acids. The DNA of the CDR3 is TGTGCCAGCAGCTTAAATCGGTGGGAGGTAGGTTCCTACGAGCAGTACTTC. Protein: CASSLNRWEVGSYEQYF.

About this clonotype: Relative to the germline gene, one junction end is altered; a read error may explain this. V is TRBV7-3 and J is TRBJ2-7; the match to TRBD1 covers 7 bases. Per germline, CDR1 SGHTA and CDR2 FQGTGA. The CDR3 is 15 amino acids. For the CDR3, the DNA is TGCGCCAGCAGCCAAGCTGACAGGGTCTCCAACGAGCAGTACTTC. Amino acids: CASSQADRVSNEQYF. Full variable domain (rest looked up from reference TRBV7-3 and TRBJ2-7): GAGVSQTPSNKVTEKGKYVELRCDPISGHTALYWYRQSLGQGPEFLIYFQGTGAADDSGLPNDRFFAVRPEGSVSTLKIQRTERGDSAVYLCASSQADRVSNEQYFGPGTRLTVT.

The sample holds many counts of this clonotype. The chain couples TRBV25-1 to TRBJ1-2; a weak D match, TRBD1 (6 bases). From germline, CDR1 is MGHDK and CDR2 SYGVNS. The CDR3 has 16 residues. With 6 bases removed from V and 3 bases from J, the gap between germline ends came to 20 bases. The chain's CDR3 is CASSPHSGGRDYGYTF. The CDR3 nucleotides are TGTGCCAGCAGCCCCCATAGTGGGGGCCGGGACTATGGCTACACCTTC.

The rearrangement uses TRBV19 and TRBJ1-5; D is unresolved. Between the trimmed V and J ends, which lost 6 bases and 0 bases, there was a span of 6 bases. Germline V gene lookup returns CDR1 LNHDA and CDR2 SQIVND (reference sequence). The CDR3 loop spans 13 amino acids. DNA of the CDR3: TGTGCCAGTAGGGCGTATAGCAATCAGCCCCAGCATTTT. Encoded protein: CASRAYSNQPQHF.

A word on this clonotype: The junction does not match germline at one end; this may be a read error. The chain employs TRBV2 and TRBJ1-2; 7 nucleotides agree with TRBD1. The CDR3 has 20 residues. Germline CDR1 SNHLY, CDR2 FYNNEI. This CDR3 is CATSDTQKKQGDSHLYGYTF. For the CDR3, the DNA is TGTGCCACCAGTGATACCCAAAAGAAGCAAGGGGACAGTCATTTGTATGGCTACACCTTC.